This passage covers 15 T cell receptor beta chains from one sample sequenced in a study of cytomegalovirus exposure and HLA in healthy donors. PCR involved 60 Vbeta and 13 Jbeta primers. Some clones are missing from TCRdb's copy, which holds only in-frame ones; the method was immunoSEQ multiplex PCR. The table has some 140,000 clones, roughly 80% seen once. Sequencing was done on a sample of PBMCs. The source is an older woman in good health and CMV-seronegative.

Of note for this clone: Sequence at one end of the junction differs from germline and may be a read error. V and J are TRBV10-2 and TRBJ2-7; TRBD2 aligns across 9 bases. From germline, CDR1 is WSHSY and CDR2 SAAADI. The CDR3 has 13 amino acids. The CDR3 spells CASSDSQRGASPF. The CDR3, as DNA: TGCGCCAGCAGTGACTCCCAGCGGGGGGCCTCTCCCTTC.

The rearrangement joins TRBV4-1 to TRBJ2-3; 9 bases line up with TRBD2. The CDR3 runs to 16 residues. V was pared by 1 base and J by 6 bases, with 8 bases of the junction left unmatched. The germline gives CDR1 MGHRA, CDR2 YSYEKL. The CDR3 DNA sequence: TGCGCCAGCAGCCAAGTTTCTGCTAGCGGGGACGATACGCAGTATTTT. The encoded protein is CASSQVSASGDDTQYF.

This sequence joins TRBV19 and TRBJ1-2; no clear D gene. The CDR3 has 16 residues. CDR1 and CDR2 from the germline V gene are LNHDA and SQIVND (reference sequence). Trimming removed 4 bases at V and 3 bases at J, with 18 bases between. The CDR3 sequence is CASSTPIGSTYYGYTF. CDR3 DNA: TGTGCCAGTAGTACCCCGATCGGGAGCACCTACTATGGCTACACCTTC.

This rearrangement joins TRBV27 to TRBJ1-5; 10 nucleotides line up with TRBD1. V lost 0 bases and J lost 7; bases outside the gene matches: 6. Germline V gene sequence: CDR1 MNHEY, CDR2 SMNVEV (reference sequence). CDR3 length: 16 amino acids. The DNA of the CDR3 is TGTGCCAGCAGTTTATCGGGACAGGGGTGGCGGCAGCCCCAGCATTTT. Translated: CASSLSGQGWRQPQHF.

A single count supports this clone. V and J are TRBV5-1 and TRBJ2-7; 12 nucleotides match TRBD2. V lost 0 bases and J lost 3; bases outside the gene matches: 22. The CDR3 contains 22 residues. Germline CDR1 reads SGHRS; CDR2 reads YFSETQ. The CDR3 DNA reads as TGCGCCAGCAGCTTGGTTCTTGGGGTAACAGGGAAGACTAGCGGGAGTATCTACGAGCAGTACTTC. It codes for CASSLVLGVTGKTSGSIYEQYF.

This sequence joins TRBV2 and TRBJ2-7; weak D call: TRBD1 (6 bases). The germline V gene encodes CDR1 SNHLY and CDR2 FYNNEI. Deletions cut 5 bases from V and 5 bases from J, with 13 bases between. The CDR3 runs to 13 residues. CDR3 DNA sequence: TGTGCCAGCAGTTTGGGCAGGGGAAACGAGCAGTACTTC. Translating gives CASSLGRGNEQYF.

This clone was seen a handful of times. The genes are TRBV28 and TRBJ1-1; 8 nucleotides align to TRBD1. The CDR3 has 16 amino acids. Germline V gene sequence: CDR1 MDHEN, CDR2 SYDVKM. With 5 bases clipped from V and 5 bases from J, the junction kept 13 bases outside the gene matches. The CDR3 DNA is TGTGCCAGCAGTCCCAGTCCAGGGGGCGGTAGAACTGAAGCTTTCTTT. Translation gives CASSPSPGGGRTEAFF. The variable domain in full, completed from reference TRBV28 and TRBJ1-1, reads DVKVTQSSRYLVKRTGEKVFLECVQDMDHENMFWYRQDPGLGLRLIYFSYDVKMKEKGDIPEGYSVSREKKERFSLILESASTNQTSMYLCASSPSPGGGRTEAFFGQGTRLTVV.

The rearrangement uses TRBV6-5 and TRBJ2-4; D perhaps matches TRBD2 (6 bases). Between the trimmed V and J ends, which lost 0 bases and 3 bases, there was a span of 9 bases. This CDR3 spans 15 amino acids. The germline CDR1 and CDR2 sequences are MNHEY and SVGAGI. The CDR3 protein is CASSYSGGNKNIQYF. The CDR3 DNA reads as TGTGCCAGCAGTTACTCGGGCGGGAACAAAAACATTCAGTACTTC.

J is TRBJ2-1 and V is TRBV27; 10 nucleotides agree with TRBD2. The V segment lost 0 bases and the J segment 4 bases; nucleotides outside the gene matches: 9. Germline V gives CDR1 MNHEY, CDR2 SMNVEV (reference sequence). This CDR3 comprises 18 residues. CDR3 sequence reads: CASSLSSGGLAQYNEQFF. The CDR3 region has the DNA TGTGCCAGCAGTTTATCTTCCGGGGGACTAGCGCAATACAATGAGCAGTTCTTC.

This sequence joins TRBV5-4 and TRBJ2-5; 13 bases are shared with TRBD2. The CDR3 loop spans 16 amino acids. Germline V gene data show CDR1 as SGHNT and CDR2 as YYREEE (reference sequence). The J segment lost 5 bases and the V segment lost 4 bases, leaving 8 bases of the junction unmatched. CDR3 nucleotide sequence: TGTGCCAGCAGCCCCGGGACTAGCGGGAATGGTGAGACCCAGTACTTC. It translates to CASSPGTSGNGETQYF.

The J gene is TRBJ2-3, the V gene TRBV5-1, with TRBD2 matching 12 bases. The J segment lost 4 bases and the V segment lost 4 bases, leaving 10 bases of the junction unmatched. This CDR3 spans 17 amino acids. Germline assignment: CDR1 SGHRS and CDR2 YFSETQ. The CDR3, as DNA: TGCGCCAGCAGCGGAGGGACTAGCGGGCCCCTCCCAGATACGCAGTATTTT. Protein sequence: CASSGGTSGPLPDTQYF.

J is TRBJ1-2 and V is TRBV6-5; TRBD1 might be the D (5 bases). The ends were cut back, 7 bases at V and 4 bases at J, with 10 bases in the middle. The V gene's germline CDR1 is MNHEY and CDR2 SVGAGI. CDR3 length equals 12 residues. This CDR3 is CASTSTVYGYTF. The DNA of the CDR3 is TGTGCCAGCACCTCGACAGTCTATGGCTACACCTTC.

The V and J genes are TRBV28 and TRBJ1-4; TRBD1 matches 7 bases. The germline CDR1 and CDR2 sequences are MDHEN and SYDVKM. The CDR3 has 12 amino acids. The J segment lost 15 bases and the V segment lost 6 bases, leaving 10 bases of the junction unmatched. The CDR3 DNA reads TGTGCCAGCAGCAAGACAGGGTATAGATTGTTTTTT. This codes for CASSKTGYRLFF.

The chain employs TRBV5-1 and TRBJ2-1, with TRBD2 matching over 8 bases. J gave up 0 bases and V 0 bases, and 2 bases lay outside the gene matches. Germline loops: CDR1 SGHRS, CDR2 YFSETQ. The CDR3 contains 16 residues. Written as DNA, the CDR3 is TGCGCCAGCAGCTTGGGACTAGCGCGCTCCTACAATGAGCAGTTCTTC. Residues: CASSLGLARSYNEQFF.

The chain is built from TRBV18 and TRBJ2-1; no reliable D call. Germline CDR1 reads KGHSH; CDR2 reads LQKENI. V was pared by 1 base and J by 5 bases, with 6 bases between. CDR3 size: 13 residues. CDR3 nucleotides: TGTGCCAGCTCACCACAAGTAGACAATGAGCAGTTCTTC. It specifies CASSPQVDNEQFF.